This TCR beta chain was retrieved from a study of blood T cell repertoires in COVID-19. About the study: COVID-19 samples, acute and convalescent, were from the United States, Italy and Spain. The analysed material was cDNA or gDNA that came from T cells, B-cell-depleted T cells, or PBMCs.

This clone was found once. Source study methods: Cell counts per sample came from amplifying reference gene primers. Assay used: immunoSEQ multiplex PCR; TCRdb lists only in-frame clones, some missing. That table furnishes V, J and clone size, whereas the DNA furnished D and trimming. The table lists 270,000 or so clones, 86% of them singletons. Trimming took off 0 bases at V and 3 bases at J, with 9 bases between the two ends. This CDR3 has 13 residues. Looked up from germline, CDR1 is SQVTM and CDR2 is ANQGSEA. The chain employs TRBV29-1 and TRBJ2-7, with a tentative D call TRBD1 (5 bases). The TCR originated in a woman aged 25 to 45 with active or convalescent COVID-19. Specimen: peripheral blood. The CDR3 DNA reads TGCAGCGTTGAAGAGTCTCAGGGCTACGAGCAGTACTTC. It translates to CSVEESQGYEQYF.